The rows below give T cell receptor beta chains drawn from one sample of a study of CD8+CD57+ T cells in acquired aplastic anemia. MiXCR, run by TCRdb on the reads, gives a single entry per CDR3 protein. The table includes roughly 250,000 distinct CDR3 sequences, 45% to 50% detected once. Specimen: sorted CD4+, CD8+, or CD8+CD57+ T cells (not recorded which) from PBMCs. The receptors here all came from a human donor with aplastic anemia. CDR3s include the opening cysteine and the closing phenylalanine or tryptophan. The D gene is left open where the match is weak. The listing skips clone size in some rows; elsewhere it reads once, few, many or a size class.

length,D,size,V,J,CDR3,DNA
11,NA,NA,TRBV20-1,TRBJ2-7,CSAGRTYEQYF,TGCAGCGCTGGCCGAACCTACGAGCAGTACTTC
15,NA,once,TRBV19,TRBJ2-7,CASGRRDGDAGEQYF,TGTGCCAGTGGTCGCCGGGACGGTGACGCCGGGGAGCAGTACTTC
13,NA,many,TRBV19,TRBJ1-1,CASSAGRMTEAFF,TGTGCCAGTAGTGCCGGACGGATGACTGAAGCTTTCTTT
20,NA,NA,TRBV20-1,TRBJ2-2,CSARGLGTGGKVSNTGELVF,TGCAGTGCTAGAGGCCTTGGGACTGGCGGGAAGGTTTCGAACACCGGGGAGCTGGTTTTT
10,NA,few,TRBV29-1,TRBJ1-1,CSVAGTEAFF,TGCAGCGTTGCCGGTACTGAAGCTTTCTTT
14,NA,NA,TRBV7-2,TRBJ1-5,CASSFPGTNQPQHF,TGTGCCAGCAGCTTCCCGGGAACCAATCAGCCCCAGCATTTT
15,NA,many,TRBV20-1,TRBJ1-5,CSASNEQGSNQPQHF,TGCAGTGCTAGCAATGAACAGGGTAGCAATCAGCCCCAGCATTTT
15,NA,many,TRBV19,TRBJ1-1,CASSTLTVMNTEAFF,TGTGCCAGTAGTACACTGACAGTTATGAACACTGAAGCTTTCTTT
13,NA,NA,TRBV18,TRBJ2-3,CASSPKTGDTQYF,TGTGCCAGCTCACCAAAAACGGGAGACACGCAGTATTTT
14,TRBD2,NA,TRBV25-1,TRBJ2-7,CASSRDGGTYEQYF,TGTGCCAGCAGCCGGGACGGGGGGACCTACGAGCAGTACTTC
16,TRBD1,many,TRBV2,TRBJ1-5,CASSVLGQGRNQPQHF,TGTGCCAGCAGTGTATTGGGACAGGGTCGAAATCAGCCCCAGCATTTT
14,TRBD1,NA,TRBV7-2,TRBJ2-7,CASSLRGTGYEQYF,TGTGCCAGCAGCTTAAGGGGGACAGGCTACGAGCAGTACTTC
16,NA,NA,TRBV5-4,TRBJ1-5,CASSQDSDRPNQPQHF,TGTGCCAGCAGCCAAGACAGTGACAGGCCGAATCAGCCCCAGCATTTT
15,NA,NA,TRBV14,TRBJ2-3,CAGSPAGSSTDTQYF,TGTGCCGGCAGCCCCGCTGGCTCCAGCACAGATACGCAGTATTTT
14,NA,many,TRBV5-8,TRBJ2-3,CASSFVTSLDTQYF,TGTGCCAGCAGCTTCGTCACATCTTTGGATACGCAGTATTTT
14,NA,NA,TRBV5-6,TRBJ1-6,CASSFRGQLSPLHF,TGTGCCAGCAGCTTCCGGGGACAACTTTCACCCCTCCACTTT
15,NA,NA,TRBV11-3,TRBJ2-3,CASSLELRDPDTQYF,TGTGCCAGCAGCTTAGAGTTAAGGGACCCAGATACGCAGTATTTT
13,NA,many,TRBV10-3,TRBJ2-7,CAISDSSSHEQYF,TGTGCCATCAGCGACAGTTCTAGCCACGAGCAGTACTTC
13,NA,NA,TRBV2,TRBJ1-2,CASSEFARAGYTF,TGTGCCAGCAGTGAATTTGCCAGGGCTGGCTACACCTTC
14,NA,NA,TRBV20-1,TRBJ2-3,CSAERRGRTDTQYF,TGCAGCGCCGAAAGGAGGGGGCGCACAGATACGCAGTATTTT
14,TRBD1,NA,TRBV5-6,TRBJ1-6,CASRRTGLNSPLHF,TGTGCCAGCAGGAGGACAGGCTTGAATTCACCCCTCCACTTT
14,NA,many,TRBV4-3,TRBJ2-7,CASSQEVGPNEQYF,TGCGCCAGCAGCCAAGAGGTCGGCCCAAACGAGCAGTACTTC
15,TRBD2,many,TRBV5-1,TRBJ2-1,CASSLERGTYNEQFF,TGCGCCAGCAGCTTGGAGCGGGGGACCTACAATGAGCAGTTCTTC
16,NA,NA,TRBV6-6,TRBJ1-3,CASSYRQGSLGNTIYF,TGTGCCAGCAGTTACCGCCAGGGGAGTCTTGGAAACACCATATATTTT
13,NA,NA,TRBV7-3,TRBJ2-5,CASSLWGVETQYF,TGTGCCAGCAGCTTATGGGGGGTAGAGACCCAGTACTTC
14,NA,many,TRBV7-2,TRBJ2-1,CASSFFGGDNEQFF,TGTGCCAGCAGCTTTTTTGGTGGGGACAATGAGCAGTTCTTC
13,NA,NA,TRBV7-9,TRBJ1-1,CASSSRVRDGAFF,TGTGCCAGCAGCTCCCGAGTCAGGGATGGGGCTTTCTTT
15,TRBD1,many,TRBV6-4,TRBJ2-1,CASSDLGQGRDEQFF,TGTGCCAGCAGTGACTTGGGACAGGGGCGTGATGAGCAGTTCTTC
15,NA,NA,TRBV7-9,TRBJ1-2,CASSLGPGAYHGYTF,TGTGCCAGCAGCTTAGGCCCGGGGGCATACCATGGCTACACCTTC
14,TRBD2,many,TRBV10-3,TRBJ2-7,CAAGLAGSSYEQYF,TGTGCCGCTGGACTAGCGGGAAGCTCCTACGAGCAGTACTTC
15,NA,NA,TRBV27,TRBJ2-3,CASSLRGGVIDTQYF,TGTGCCAGCAGTCTTCGAGGGGGAGTTATAGATACGCAGTATTTT
15,NA,few,TRBV6-2/TRBV6-3,TRBJ1-5,CASSYKDTINQPQHF,TGTGCCAGCAGTTACAAAGACACGATAAATCAGCCCCAGCATTTT
13,NA,many,TRBV5-5,TRBJ2-7,CASSLGNSYEQYF,TGTGCCAGCAGCTTGGGGAACTCCTACGAGCAGTACTTC
14,NA,many,TRBV2,TRBJ1-6,CASSEVGANSPLHF,TGTGCCAGCAGTGAAGTAGGGGCTAATTCACCCCTCCACTTT
15,NA,NA,TRBV12-3/TRBV12-4,TRBJ1-5,CASSFSGHLNQPQHF,TGTGCCAGCAGCTTTTCGGGACACCTCAATCAGCCCCAGCATTTT
13,NA,NA,TRBV7-9,TRBJ2-7,CASSPGRGCEQYF,TGTGCCAGCAGCCCTGGACGGGGGTGCGAGCAGTACTTC
13,NA,many,TRBV11-2,TRBJ2-5,CASSLRRQETQYF,TGTGCCAGCAGCCTACGGAGGCAAGAGACCCAGTACTTC
17,NA,many,TRBV2,TRBJ2-1,CASSVGFDGGSYNEQFF,TGTGCCAGCAGTGTTGGCTTTGACGGCGGCTCCTACAATGAGCAGTTCTTC
15,NA,many,TRBV7-9,TRBJ1-5,CASSPWGLGNQPQHF,TGTGCCAGCAGCCCCTGGGGCCTAGGCAATCAGCCCCAGCATTTT
15,NA,few,TRBV20-1,TRBJ2-7,CSARERGVALYEQYF,TGCAGTGCTAGAGAGAGGGGGGTGGCGTTGTACGAGCAGTACTTC
11,TRBD1,many,TRBV2,TRBJ1-1,CASYTGAEAFF,TGTGCCAGCTACACAGGGGCTGAAGCTTTCTTT
14,NA,NA,TRBV4-2,TRBJ2-7,CVSSQASGSLEQYF,TGTGTCAGCAGCCAAGCCAGCGGCAGTCTCGAGCAGTACTTC
14,NA,NA,TRBV29-1,TRBJ1-5,CSATQGAVDQPQHF,TGCAGCGCCACACAGGGAGCGGTCGATCAGCCCCAGCATTTT
11,NA,once,TRBV6-5,TRBJ1-5,CASSAGLYQHF,TGTGCCAGCAGTGCGGGGCTCTACCAGCATTTT
16,TRBD1,many,TRBV19,TRBJ1-2,CASSRGQARRNYGYTF,TGTGCCAGTAGTAGAGGACAGGCACGAAGAAACTATGGCTACACCTTC
14,TRBD1,many,TRBV9,TRBJ2-5,CASSPTGQYETQYF,TGTGCCAGCAGCCCTACGGGACAGTACGAGACCCAGTACTTC
16,TRBD1,many,TRBV5-4,TRBJ2-5,CASRIFRDRYSETQYF,TGTGCCAGCAGGATATTCCGGGACAGGTACAGTGAGACCCAGTACTTC
12,NA,few,TRBV5-1,TRBJ1-2,CASSPMRGGYTF,TGCGCCAGCAGCCCCATGAGGGGGGGCTACACCTTC
19,TRBD1,NA,TRBV29-1,TRBJ1-2,CSVATMAGTGVQTPYGYTF,TGCAGCGTTGCTACTATGGCCGGGACAGGGGTCCAGACCCCATATGGCTACACCTTC
14,NA,NA,TRBV7-9,TRBJ1-6,CASTVQGRDSPLHF,TGTGCCAGCACCGTACAGGGAAGGGATTCACCCCTCCACTTT
14,NA,NA,TRBV15,TRBJ1-1,CATSQNQADTEAFF,TGTGCCACCTCGCAGAATCAAGCGGACACTGAAGCTTTCTTT